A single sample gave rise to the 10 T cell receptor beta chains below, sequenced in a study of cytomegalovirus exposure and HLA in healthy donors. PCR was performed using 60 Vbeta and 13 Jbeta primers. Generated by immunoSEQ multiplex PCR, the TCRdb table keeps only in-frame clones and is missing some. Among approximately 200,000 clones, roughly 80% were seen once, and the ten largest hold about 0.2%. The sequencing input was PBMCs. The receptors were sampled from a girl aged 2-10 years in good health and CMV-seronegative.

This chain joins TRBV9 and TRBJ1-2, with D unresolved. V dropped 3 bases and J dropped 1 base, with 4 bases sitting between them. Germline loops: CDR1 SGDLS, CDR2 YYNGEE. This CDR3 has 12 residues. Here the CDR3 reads CASSESNYGYTF. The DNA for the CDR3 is TGTGCCAGCAGCGAGAGTAACTATGGCTACACCTTC.

CDR3 sequence reads: CASIETGGNTIYF. The DNA of the CDR3 is TGTGCCAGCATAGAGACAGGAGGAAACACCATATATTTT. This chain links TRBV2 with TRBJ1-3, with D tentatively TRBD1 (6 bases). The CDR3 covers 13 residues. V lost 7 bases and J 4 bases, leaving 11 bases between the germline ends. Germline V gene lookup returns CDR1 SNHLY and CDR2 FYNNEI. The whole variable domain, remainder taken from reference TRBV2 and TRBJ1-3, is EPEVTQTPSHQVTQMGQEVILRCVPISNHLYFYWYRQILGQKVEFLVSFYNNEISEKSEIFDDQFSVERPDGSNFTLKIRSTKLEDSAMYFCASIETGGNTIYFGEGSWLTVV.

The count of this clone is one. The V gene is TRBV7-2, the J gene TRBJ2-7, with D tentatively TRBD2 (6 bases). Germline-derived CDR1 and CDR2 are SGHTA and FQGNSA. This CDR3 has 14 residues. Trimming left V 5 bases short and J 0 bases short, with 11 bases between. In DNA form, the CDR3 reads TGTGCCAGCAGCCGATCGGGGGTCTCCTACGAGCAGTACTTC. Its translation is CASSRSGVSYEQYF.

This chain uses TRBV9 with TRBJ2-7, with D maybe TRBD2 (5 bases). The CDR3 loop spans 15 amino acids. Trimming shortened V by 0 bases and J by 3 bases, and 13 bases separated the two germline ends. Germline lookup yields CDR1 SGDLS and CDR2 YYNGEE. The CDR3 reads CASSVEEDAFYEQYF. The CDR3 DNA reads TGTGCCAGCAGCGTAGAGGAGGACGCATTCTACGAGCAGTACTTC.

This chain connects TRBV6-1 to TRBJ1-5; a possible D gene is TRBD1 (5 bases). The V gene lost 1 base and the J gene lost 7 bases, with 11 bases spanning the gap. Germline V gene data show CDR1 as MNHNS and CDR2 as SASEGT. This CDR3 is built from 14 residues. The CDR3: CASSEVGGGQPQHF. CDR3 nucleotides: TGTGCCAGCAGTGAAGTCGGGGGTGGCCAGCCCCAGCATTTT.

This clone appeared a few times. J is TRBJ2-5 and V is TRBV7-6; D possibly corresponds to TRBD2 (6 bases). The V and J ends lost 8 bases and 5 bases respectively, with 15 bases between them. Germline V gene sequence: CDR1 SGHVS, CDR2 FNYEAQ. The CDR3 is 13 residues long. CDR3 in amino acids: CASGLGGRETQYF. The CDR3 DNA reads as TGTGCCAGCGGGTTGGGGGGTAGGGAGACCCAGTACTTC.

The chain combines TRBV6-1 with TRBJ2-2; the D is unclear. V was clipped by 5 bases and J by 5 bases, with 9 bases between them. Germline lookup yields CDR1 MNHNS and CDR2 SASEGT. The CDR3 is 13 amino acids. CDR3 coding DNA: TGTGCCAGCAGTCCTCTCCCTACCGGGGAGCTGTTTTTT. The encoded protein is CASSPLPTGELFF.

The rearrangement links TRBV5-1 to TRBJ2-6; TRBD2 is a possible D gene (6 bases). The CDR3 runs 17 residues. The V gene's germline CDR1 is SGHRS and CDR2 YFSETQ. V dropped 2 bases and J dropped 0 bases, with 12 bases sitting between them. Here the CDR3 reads CASSFPGLHSGANVLTF. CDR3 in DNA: TGCGCCAGCAGCTTCCCGGGACTGCACTCTGGGGCCAACGTCCTGACTTTC.

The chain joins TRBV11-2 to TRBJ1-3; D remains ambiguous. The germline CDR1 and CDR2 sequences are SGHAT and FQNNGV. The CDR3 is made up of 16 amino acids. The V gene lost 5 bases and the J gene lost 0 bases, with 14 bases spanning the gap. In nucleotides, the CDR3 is TGTGCCAGCAGCATGAGGACTTCGAGCTCTGGAAACACCATATATTTT. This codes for CASSMRTSSSGNTIYF.

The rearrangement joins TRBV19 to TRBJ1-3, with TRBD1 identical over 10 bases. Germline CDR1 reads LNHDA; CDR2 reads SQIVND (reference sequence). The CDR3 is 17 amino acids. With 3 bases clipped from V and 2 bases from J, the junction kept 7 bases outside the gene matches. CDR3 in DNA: TGTGCCAGTAGTATTTTATTGGGACAGGGGACTGGAAACACCATATATTTT. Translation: CASSILLGQGTGNTIYF.